These 10 T cell receptor beta chains were sequenced from one sample in a study of T cells after yellow fever vaccination. TCRdb recomputed calls from the 5' RACE reads with MiXCR, one row per CDR3 protein. The table includes just under 600,000 distinct CDR3 sequences, around an eighth detected once. The material sequenced was PBMCs, taken on the day of the yellow fever booster vaccination. The receptors were gathered from a man younger than 45 who received the YFV17D yellow fever vaccine.

This rearrangement joins TRBV5-4 to TRBJ1-3; D gene unclear. This CDR3 region has 16 residues. Trimming took off 0 bases at V and 0 bases at J, with 10 bases between the two ends. Germline CDR1 reads SGHNT; CDR2 reads YYREEE (reference sequence). CDR3 nucleotide sequence: TGTGCCAGCAGCTTGGACGTTGGGAGCTCTGGAAACACCATATATTTT. Encoded protein: CASSLDVGSSGNTIYF.

As for this clonotype: Germline and junction disagree at one end, which may indicate a read error. V is TRBV7-2 and J is TRBJ1-4, with 7 bases lining up with TRBD1. CDR1 and CDR2 (germline): SGHTA, FQGNSA. The CDR3 runs 15 residues. The CDR3 region has the DNA TGTGCCAGCAGCAAGGGACAGCGCTTTAATAAAAAACTGTTTTTT. As protein: CASSKGQRFNKKLFF.

This clonotype was counted only a few times. This rearrangement joins TRBV20-1 to TRBJ2-7, with TRBD1 matching over 10 bases. The CDR3 loop spans 15 amino acids. In germline, CDR1 is DFQATT, CDR2 SNEGSKA (reference sequence). The ends lost 5 bases at V and 3 bases at J; junction bases unmatched: 10. CDR3 region: CSAPGWDRGSYEQYF. CDR3 in DNA: TGCAGTGCTCCCGGGTGGGACAGGGGCAGCTACGAGCAGTACTTC.

This clonotype was picked up many times. At one of its ends the junction is not consistent with the germline gene, which may arise from a read error. The V gene is TRBV9, the J gene TRBJ2-7; TRBD2 aligns across 7 bases. The CDR3 runs to 13 residues. Germline V gene sequence: CDR1 SGDLS, CDR2 YYNGEE. CDR3 amino acids: CASSVGGSYEQYF. CDR3 in DNA: TGCGCCAGCAGTGTCGGGGGGTCCTACGAGCAGTACTTC.

This clonotype has more than one count but fewer than ten. The chain has TRBV24-1 and TRBJ2-1; D perhaps matches TRBD2 (5 bases). In germline, CDR1 is KGHDR, CDR2 SFDVKD. V was shortened by 0 bases and J by 10 bases, with 6 bases between the two germline ends. The CDR3 length is 12 residues. This CDR3 is CATSDLSGEQFF. CDR3 nucleotide sequence: TGTGCCACCAGTGATTTGTCGGGGGAGCAGTTCTTC.

This clonotype was seen more than once but under ten times. This chain connects TRBV29-1 to TRBJ2-5; 8 bases fit TRBD1. The germline V gene encodes CDR1 SQVTM and CDR2 ANQGSEA. The CDR3 spans 15 residues. Trimming took 4 bases from V and 2 from J; bases not matched to a gene: 9. The CDR3 DNA is TGCAGCGTTGGCGGCGGGACAGGAGATCAAGAGACCCAGTACTTC. Residues: CSVGGGTGDQETQYF.

This clonotype has more than one count but fewer than ten. The rearrangement links TRBV6-5 to TRBJ2-3, with 9 bases lining up with TRBD2. CDR1 and CDR2 from the germline V gene are MNHEY and SVGAGI. This CDR3 has 15 residues. Germline trimming cut 2 bases from V and 6 bases from J; bases unmatched to any gene: 6. The CDR3 DNA reads as TGTGCCAGCAGTTACGTGGCGGGAGGGCCGGATACGCAGTATTTT. Its translation is CASSYVAGGPDTQYF.

This clonotype was picked up a small number of times. The chain has TRBV15 and TRBJ2-6; D possibly corresponds to TRBD1 (6 bases). CDR3 size: 15 residues. V lost 3 bases and J 1 base, leaving 7 bases between the germline ends. From germline, CDR1 is LNHNV and CDR2 YYDKDF (reference sequence). CDR3 region: CATSSRGSGANVLTF. DNA for the CDR3: TGTGCCACCAGCAGCAGGGGTTCTGGGGCCAACGTCCTGACTTTC.

This chain links TRBV4-2 with TRBJ2-1; tentatively, D is TRBD2 (5 bases). The ends were cut back, 4 bases at V and 10 bases at J, with 17 bases in the middle. Germline V lookup: CDR1 LGHNA, CDR2 YNFKEQ. This CDR3 comprises 14 residues. CDR3 protein: CASSPGLPCGEQFF. As DNA, the CDR3 is TGTGCCAGCAGCCCCGGGCTCCCTTGCGGGGAGCAGTTCTTC.

This clonotype showed up just a few times. The chain links TRBV24-1 to TRBJ2-7; D assignment may be TRBD1 or TRBD2 (5 bases each). This CDR3 is built from 13 residues. Trimming removed 4 bases from V and 8 bases from J, with 14 bases in between. Germline CDR1 KGHDR, CDR2 SFDVKD. CDR3 nucleotide sequence: TGTGCCACCAGTGACCAAGCGTGGGGACAGCAGTACTTC. It specifies CATSDQAWGQQYF.